The source of this TCR beta chain is a study of T cells in tuberculosis. Produced via immunoSEQ multiplex PCR; TCRdb's table is partial and in-frame only. This table has 30,000 or so clones, around 88% appearing once. V was shortened by 4 bases and J by 0 bases, with 13 bases between the two germline ends. Germline assignment: CDR1 SGHRS and CDR2 YFSETQ. CDR3 size: 15 residues. General observations from the study: Active tuberculosis alpha repertoires lay closer to GMM-specific TCRs than controls'. Shorter CDR3-alpha in active tuberculosis partly drove smaller distances.

Time point here: new active TB diagnosis, blood taken before or within 7 days of starting treatment. Notes on this clone: Its antigen remains unidentified.

Specimen: PBMCs, collected at tuberculosis diagnosis. The TCR was taken from an adult with tuberculosis. V gene TRBV5-1 combines with J gene TRBJ2-5; D is possibly TRBD1 (6 bases). DNA of the CDR3: TGCGCCAGCAGCCGGGGAAGGGGGTACCAAGAGACCCAGTACTTC. Its protein is CASSRGRGYQETQYF.